This T cell receptor beta chain was sequenced during a study of response to subunit inactivated influenza vaccine. CDR1 and CDR2 (germline): MDHEN, SYDVKM. This CDR3 has 14 residues. Trimming shortened V by 2 bases and J by 5 bases, and 12 bases separated the two germline ends. This clonotype has a handful of counts. MiXCR was run by TCRdb on the RT-PCR reads, yielding one entry per CDR3 protein. The sample holds hundreds of thousands of distinct CDR3 sequences, approximately 14% seen once. The starting material was PBMCs from blood, obtained approximately 12 days after vaccination. This clonotype was obtained from a man between 50 and 59 years old who received an inactivated influenza vaccine. The chain links TRBV28 to TRBJ1-1; possible D gene TRBD1, 5 bases. The CDR3 DNA reads as TGTGCCAGCAGTTTAGTTCCGGGGGGGACTGAAGCTTTCTTT. Translation gives CASSLVPGGTEAFF.